This T cell receptor beta chain was identified in a study of identical twins. The CDR3 runs to 12 residues. V lost 3 bases and J lost 6, with 7 bases in between. Looked up from germline, CDR1 is MNHEY and CDR2 is SMNVEV (reference sequence). General observations from the study: These conclusions were based on statistical analysis (cross-sectional, not following the same donors). Zero-insertion analyses might be partly confounded by invariant T cells like MAIT and iNKT. Weaker excess sharing between twins was seen in beta out-of-frame sequences.

This clonotype occurred many times. Its antigen is not identified. Each cDNA held unique molecular identifiers, and template switching gave it a universal primer site. TCRdb independently ran MiXCR on the 5' RACE reads; one entry per CDR3 protein. This sample has about 150,000 distinct CDR3 sequences, with 3% to 4.5% found just once. This sequence originates from a man aged 18 to 30 in good health. This rearrangement joins TRBV27 to TRBJ2-3, with unresolved D. Material for sequencing was memory T cells sorted from blood. CDR3 sequence (DNA): TGTGCCAGCAGTTTCTGGGGTGATACGCAGTATTTT. Its protein product is CASSFWGDTQYF.